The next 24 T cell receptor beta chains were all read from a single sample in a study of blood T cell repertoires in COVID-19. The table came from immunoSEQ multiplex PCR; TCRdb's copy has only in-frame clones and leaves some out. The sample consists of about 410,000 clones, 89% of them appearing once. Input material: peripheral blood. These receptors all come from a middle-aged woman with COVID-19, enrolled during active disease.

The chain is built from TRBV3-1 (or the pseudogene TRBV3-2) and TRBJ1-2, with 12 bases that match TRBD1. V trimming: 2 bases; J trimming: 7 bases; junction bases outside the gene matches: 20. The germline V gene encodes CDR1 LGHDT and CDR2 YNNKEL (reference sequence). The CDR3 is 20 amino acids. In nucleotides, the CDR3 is TGTGCCAGCAGCCAACGGTGGGGCGGGACAGGGGGCGACTCCCTGGGTGGCTACACCTTC. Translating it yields CASSQRWGGTGGDSLGGYTF.

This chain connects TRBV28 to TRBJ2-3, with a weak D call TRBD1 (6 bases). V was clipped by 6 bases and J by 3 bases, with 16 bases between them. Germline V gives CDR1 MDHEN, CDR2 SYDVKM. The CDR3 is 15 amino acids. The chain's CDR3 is CASSRLGGQTDTQYF. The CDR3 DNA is TGTGCCAGCAGCCGGTTAGGGGGTCAAACAGATACGCAGTATTTT. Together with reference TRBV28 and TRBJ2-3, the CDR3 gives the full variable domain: DVKVTQSSRYLVKRTGEKVFLECVQDMDHENMFWYRQDPGLGLRLIYFSYDVKMKEKGDIPEGYSVSREKKERFSLILESASTNQTSMYLCASSRLGGQTDTQYFGPGTRLTVL.

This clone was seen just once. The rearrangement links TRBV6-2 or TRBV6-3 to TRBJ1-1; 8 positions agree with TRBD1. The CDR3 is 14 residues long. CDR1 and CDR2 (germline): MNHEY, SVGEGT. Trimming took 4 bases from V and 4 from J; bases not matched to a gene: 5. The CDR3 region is CASSSRQGPTEAFF. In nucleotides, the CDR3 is TGTGCCAGCAGTTCAAGACAGGGGCCCACTGAAGCTTTCTTT.

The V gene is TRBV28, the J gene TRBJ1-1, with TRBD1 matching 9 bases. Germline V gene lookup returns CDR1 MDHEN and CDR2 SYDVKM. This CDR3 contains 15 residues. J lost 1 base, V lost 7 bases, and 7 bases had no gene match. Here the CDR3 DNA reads TGTGCCAGCACTAACCCGGGACAGGGGAACACTGAAGCTTTCTTT. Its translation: CASTNPGQGNTEAFF.

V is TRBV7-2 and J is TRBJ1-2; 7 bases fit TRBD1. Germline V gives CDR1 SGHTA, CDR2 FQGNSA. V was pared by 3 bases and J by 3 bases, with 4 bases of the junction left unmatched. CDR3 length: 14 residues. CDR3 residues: CASSFDRVHYGYTF. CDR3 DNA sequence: TGTGCCAGCAGCTTTGACAGGGTTCACTATGGCTACACCTTC.

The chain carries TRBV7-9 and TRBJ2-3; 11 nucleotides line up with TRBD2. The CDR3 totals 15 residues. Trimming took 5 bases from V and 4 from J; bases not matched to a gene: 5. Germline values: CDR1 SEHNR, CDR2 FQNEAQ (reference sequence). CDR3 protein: CASSLSGGASDTQYF. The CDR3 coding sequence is TGTGCCAGCAGCCTTAGCGGGGGGGCTTCAGATACGCAGTATTTT.

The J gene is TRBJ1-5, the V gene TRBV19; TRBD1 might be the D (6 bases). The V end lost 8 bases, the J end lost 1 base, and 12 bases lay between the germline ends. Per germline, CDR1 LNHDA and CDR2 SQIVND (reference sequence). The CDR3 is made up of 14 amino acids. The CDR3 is CASWGGRSNQPQHF. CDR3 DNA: TGTGCCAGTTGGGGGGGCCGAAGCAATCAGCCCCAGCATTTT.

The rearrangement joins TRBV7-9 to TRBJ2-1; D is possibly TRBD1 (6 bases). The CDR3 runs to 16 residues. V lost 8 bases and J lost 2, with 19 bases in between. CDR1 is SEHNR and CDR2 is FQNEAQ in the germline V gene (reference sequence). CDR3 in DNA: TGTGCCAGCGGATTAACAGGGACGGTGGCCTACAATGAGCAGTTCTTC. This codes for CASGLTGTVAYNEQFF.

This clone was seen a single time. Here the CDR3 DNA reads TGTGCCAGCAGTTTATCCTCTAAGGGAGGTAACAATGAGCAGTTCTTC. Its protein product is CASSLSSKGGNNEQFF. The chain recombines TRBV27 with TRBJ2-1; D is possibly TRBD2 (6 bases). Germline CDR1 is MNHEY and CDR2 is SMNVEV (reference sequence). This CDR3 comprises 16 residues. Trimming stripped 0 bases from V and 5 bases from J, with 14 bases between.

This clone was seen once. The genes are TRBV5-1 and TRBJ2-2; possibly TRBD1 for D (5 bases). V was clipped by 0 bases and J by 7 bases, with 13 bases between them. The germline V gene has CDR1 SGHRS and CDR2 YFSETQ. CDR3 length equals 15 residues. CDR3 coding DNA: TGCGCCAGCAGCTTGGTCCAGGGTCCCGGCGGGGAGCTGTTTTTT. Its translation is CASSLVQGPGGELFF.

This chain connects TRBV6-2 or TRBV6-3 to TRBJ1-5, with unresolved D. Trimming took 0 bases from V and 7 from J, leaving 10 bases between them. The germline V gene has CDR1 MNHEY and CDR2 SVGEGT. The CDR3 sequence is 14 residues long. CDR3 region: CASSYSVEGQPQHF. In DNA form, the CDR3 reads TGTGCCAGCAGTTACTCCGTAGAGGGACAGCCCCAGCATTTT.

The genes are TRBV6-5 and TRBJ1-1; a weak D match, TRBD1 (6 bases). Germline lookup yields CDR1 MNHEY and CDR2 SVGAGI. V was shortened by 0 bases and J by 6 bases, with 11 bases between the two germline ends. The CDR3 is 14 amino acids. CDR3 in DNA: TGTGCCAGCAGTTACTCGATCGGGACACCTGAAGCTTTCTTT. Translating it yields CASSYSIGTPEAFF.

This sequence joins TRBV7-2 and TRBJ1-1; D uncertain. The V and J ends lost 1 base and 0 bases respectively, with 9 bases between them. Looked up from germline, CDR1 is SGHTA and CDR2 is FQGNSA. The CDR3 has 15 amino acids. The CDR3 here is CASSLEFAMNTEAFF. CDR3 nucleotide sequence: TGTGCCAGCAGCTTAGAGTTTGCTATGAACACTGAAGCTTTCTTT.

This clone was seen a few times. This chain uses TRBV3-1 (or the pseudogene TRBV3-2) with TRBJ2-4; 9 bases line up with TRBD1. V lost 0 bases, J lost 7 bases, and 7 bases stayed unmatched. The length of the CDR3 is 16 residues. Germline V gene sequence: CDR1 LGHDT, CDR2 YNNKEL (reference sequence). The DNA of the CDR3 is TGTGCCAGCAGCCAAGATCCCGGGACAGGGAGGAACATTCAGTACTTC. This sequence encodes CASSQDPGTGRNIQYF.

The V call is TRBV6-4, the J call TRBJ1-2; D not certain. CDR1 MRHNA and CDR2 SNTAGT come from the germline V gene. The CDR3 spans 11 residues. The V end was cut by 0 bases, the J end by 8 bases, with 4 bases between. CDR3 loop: CASSDSRGYTF. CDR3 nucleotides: TGTGCCAGCAGTGACTCGCGGGGCTACACCTTC.

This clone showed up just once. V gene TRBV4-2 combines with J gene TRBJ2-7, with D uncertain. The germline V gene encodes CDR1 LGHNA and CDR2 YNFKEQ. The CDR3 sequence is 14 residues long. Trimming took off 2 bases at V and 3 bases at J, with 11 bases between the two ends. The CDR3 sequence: CASSQRSGVYEQYF. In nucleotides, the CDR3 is TGTGCCAGCAGCCAACGGAGTGGTGTCTACGAGCAGTACTTC.

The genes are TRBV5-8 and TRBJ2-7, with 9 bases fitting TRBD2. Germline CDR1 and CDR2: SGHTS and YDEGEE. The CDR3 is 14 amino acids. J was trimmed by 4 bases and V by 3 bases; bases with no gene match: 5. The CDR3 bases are TGTGCCAGCAGCTATGTAGCGGGAGAGTACGAGCAGTACTTC. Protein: CASSYVAGEYEQYF.

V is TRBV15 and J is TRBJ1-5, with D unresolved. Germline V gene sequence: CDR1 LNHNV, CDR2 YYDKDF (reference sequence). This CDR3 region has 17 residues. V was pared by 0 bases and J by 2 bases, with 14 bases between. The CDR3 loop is CATSRDSPSWGNQPQHF. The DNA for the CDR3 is TGTGCCACCAGCAGAGATTCGCCTAGTTGGGGCAATCAGCCCCAGCATTTT.

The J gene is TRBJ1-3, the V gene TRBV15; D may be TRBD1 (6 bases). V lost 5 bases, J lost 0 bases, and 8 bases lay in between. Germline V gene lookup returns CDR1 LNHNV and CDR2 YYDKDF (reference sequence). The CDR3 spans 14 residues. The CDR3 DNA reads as TGTGCCACCAGCCTCAGGGGCTCTGGAAACACCATATATTTT. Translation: CATSLRGSGNTIYF.

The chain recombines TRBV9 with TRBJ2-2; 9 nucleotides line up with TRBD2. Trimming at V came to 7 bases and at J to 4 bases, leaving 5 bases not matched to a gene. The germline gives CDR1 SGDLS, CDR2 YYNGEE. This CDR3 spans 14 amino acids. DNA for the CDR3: TGTGCCAGCGGTAGCGGGAGAAGCACCGGGGAGCTGTTTTTT. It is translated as CASGSGRSTGELFF.

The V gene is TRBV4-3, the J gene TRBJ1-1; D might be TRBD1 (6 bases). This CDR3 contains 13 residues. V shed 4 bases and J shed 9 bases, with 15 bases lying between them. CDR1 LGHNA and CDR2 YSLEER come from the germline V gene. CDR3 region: CASSRREGTQAFF. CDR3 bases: TGCGCCAGCAGCCGACGGGAAGGGACACAAGCTTTCTTT.

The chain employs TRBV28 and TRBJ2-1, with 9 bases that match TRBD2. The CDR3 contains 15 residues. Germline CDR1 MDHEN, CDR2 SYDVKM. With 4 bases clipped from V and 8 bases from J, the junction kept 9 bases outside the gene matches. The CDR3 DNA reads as TGTGCCAGCAGTTCTGGGGTAGCGGGAGTCCATGAGCAGTTCTTC. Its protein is CASSSGVAGVHEQFF.

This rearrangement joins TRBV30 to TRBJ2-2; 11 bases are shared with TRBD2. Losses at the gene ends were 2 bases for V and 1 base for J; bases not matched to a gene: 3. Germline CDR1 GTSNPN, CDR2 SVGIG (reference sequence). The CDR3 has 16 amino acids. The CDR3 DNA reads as TGTGCCTGGAGTCTAGCGGGGGGAATGAACACCGGGGAGCTGTTTTTT. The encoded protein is CAWSLAGGMNTGELFF. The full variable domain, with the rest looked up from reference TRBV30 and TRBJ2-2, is SQTIHQWPATLVQPVGSPLSLECTVEGTSNPNLYWYRQAAGRGLQLLFYSVGIGQISSEVPQNLSASRPQDRQFILSSKKLLLSDSGFYLCAWSLAGGMNTGELFFGEGSRLTVL.

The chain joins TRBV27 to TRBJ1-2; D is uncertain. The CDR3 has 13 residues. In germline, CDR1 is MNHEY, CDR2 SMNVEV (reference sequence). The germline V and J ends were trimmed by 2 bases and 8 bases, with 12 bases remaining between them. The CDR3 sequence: CASSLRPRGGYTF. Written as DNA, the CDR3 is TGTGCCAGCAGTTTACGGCCGCGAGGCGGCTACACCTTC.